This TCR beta chain was obtained from a study of radiotherapy plus CTLA-4 blockade in lung cancer. Notes on the study in general: Expansion in blood of tumor-derived TCR clones was seen after radiotherapy plus ipilimumab.

With regard to this clone: The antigen is unknown.

CDR1 SGDLS and CDR2 YYNGEE come from the germline V gene. The CDR3 spans 16 residues. Trimming took off 4 bases at V and 0 bases at J, with 13 bases between the two ends. The data were produced by immunoSEQ multiplex PCR, yet TCRdb's version contains in-frame clones alone and is incomplete. This sample has 53,000 or so clones, with roughly 90% found just once. The chain uses TRBV9 and TRBJ2-2, with D hard to call. The sequences come from peripheral blood, collected from a patient treated with radiotherapy plus ipilimumab. This TCR was sampled from a human donor with non-small cell lung cancer whose response to radiotherapy plus ipilimumab could not be evaluated. This CDR3 is CASSTQPFANTGELFF. The CDR3 DNA follows: TGTGCCAGCAGCACACAGCCTTTCGCGAACACCGGGGAGCTGTTTTTT.